Each of the 2 T cell receptor beta chains below was sequenced from the same sample in a study of OX40 agonist ivuxolimab in advanced cancers. Clones were sequenced by immunoSEQ multiplex PCR, and TCRdb holds only the in-frame ones, with some missing. The repertoire holds 55,000 to 80,000 clones, with about 88% as singletons. Here the sequenced sample was CD4+ or CD8+ T cells sorted from blood, taken in a trial of the OX40 agonist ivuxolimab. These receptors all come from an adult with an advanced solid tumor such as melanoma, head and neck, liver or kidney cancer.

Note on this clone: Distinct nucleotide sequences in the sample also encode this CDR3. This sequence joins TRBV7-9 and TRBJ1-4, with a possible D match to TRBD1 (6 bases). Looked up from germline, CDR1 is SEHNR and CDR2 is FQNEAQ (reference sequence). This CDR3 is built from 13 residues. CDR3 protein: CASQGFSNEKLFF. CDR3 DNA sequence: TGTGCTAGTCAGGGGTTTTCTAATGAAAAACTGTTTTTT.

The chain couples TRBV9 to TRBJ1-5, with a tentative D call TRBD1 (5 bases). The CDR3 spans 14 residues. Germline-derived CDR1 and CDR2 are SGDLS and YYNGEE. The V gene lost 3 bases and the J gene lost 5 bases, with 12 bases spanning the gap. CDR3 protein: CASSEKGVDQPQHF. In DNA, the CDR3 is TGTGCCAGCAGCGAGAAAGGGGTGGATCAGCCCCAGCATTTT.